These 20 T cell receptor beta chains originate from one sample sequenced in a study of cytomegalovirus exposure and HLA in healthy donors. In the PCR, 60 Vbeta and 13 Jbeta primers were used. Sequenced by immunoSEQ multiplex PCR; TCRdb stores in-frame clones only, minus some. Of about 140,000 clones in the sample, roughly 77% were seen once. Material: PBMCs. The receptors were gathered from a male donor in good health and CMV-seronegative.

The gene calls are TRBV4-1 and TRBJ2-3, with D perhaps TRBD2 (6 bases). Trimming took 1 base from V and 5 from J, leaving 13 bases between them. Germline V gives CDR1 MGHRA, CDR2 YSYEKL. This CDR3 comprises 15 residues. The CDR3 bases are TGCGCCAGCAGCCAAGTCGTAGCGGCCAAAGATACGCAGTATTTT. It encodes CASSQVVAAKDTQYF.

V is TRBV12-5 and J is TRBJ2-7, with no clear D. The ends were cut back, 5 bases at V and 9 bases at J, with 14 bases in the middle. The CDR3 spans 12 residues. CDR1 LGHNT and CDR2 FRNRAP come from the germline V gene. CDR3 DNA: TGTGCTAGTGGTCCCGATGGTCGCGGGCAGTACTTC. This sequence encodes CASGPDGRGQYF.

The chain is built from TRBV5-4 and TRBJ2-1, with D unclear. This CDR3 contains 14 residues. The germline gives CDR1 SGHNT, CDR2 YYREEE (reference sequence). V lost 0 bases and J lost 3, with 7 bases in between. CDR3 sequence: CASSLVSVYNEQFF. The DNA of the CDR3 is TGTGCCAGCAGCTTGGTGTCGGTCTACAATGAGCAGTTCTTC.

The chain is built from TRBV7-2 and TRBJ2-7; D possibly corresponds to TRBD2 (5 bases). Germline lookup yields CDR1 SGHTA and CDR2 FQGNSA. This CDR3 contains 12 residues. The V and J ends lost 5 bases and 6 bases respectively, with 11 bases between them. CDR3 DNA: TGTGCCAGCAGCCTCGGTCTAGCCGAGCAGTACTTC. This translates into CASSLGLAEQYF.

In this sample, this clone turned up once. The V call is TRBV11-2, the J call TRBJ2-5; 8 bases are shared with TRBD1. The CDR3 contains 14 residues. The germline V gene has CDR1 SGHAT and CDR2 FQNNGV. V lost 6 bases, J lost 3 bases, and 6 bases stayed unmatched. The CDR3 spells CASSQTGDEETQYF. CDR3 nucleotide sequence: TGTGCCAGCAGTCAGACAGGGGACGAAGAGACCCAGTACTTC.

V and J are TRBV6-1 and TRBJ2-3; 9 bases line up with TRBD2. The CDR3 contains 15 residues. Germline loops: CDR1 MNHNS, CDR2 SASEGT. The V and J ends lost 3 bases and 1 base, in that order; junction bases with no gene match: 2. In nucleotides, the CDR3 is TGTGCCAGCAGTGATAGCGGGGGCCGCACAGATACGCAGTATTTT. Its protein is CASSDSGGRTDTQYF.

This clone was detected only once. This rearrangement joins TRBV11-2 to TRBJ1-4; the D is unclear. The CDR3 has 14 residues. Germline V gives CDR1 SGHAT, CDR2 FQNNGV. Between the trimmed V and J ends, which lost 2 bases and 5 bases, there was a span of 9 bases. CDR3 region: CASSLSGVNEKLFF. In DNA form, the CDR3 reads TGTGCCAGCAGCTTATCCGGGGTCAATGAAAAACTGTTTTTT.

This chain uses TRBV7-8 with TRBJ1-1; D remains unclear. The V end lost 5 bases, the J end lost 0 bases, and 10 bases lay between the germline ends. The CDR3 consists of 14 residues. In germline, CDR1 is SGHVS, CDR2 FQNEAQ. The CDR3 sequence: CASSPRVMNTEAFF. CDR3 nucleotides: TGTGCCAGCAGCCCCCGGGTCATGAACACTGAAGCTTTCTTT.

The genes are TRBV11-2 and TRBJ1-1; the match to TRBD1 covers 10 bases. Germline V gene lookup returns CDR1 SGHAT and CDR2 FQNNGV. Germline trimming cut 5 bases from V and 0 bases from J; bases unmatched to any gene: 9. CDR3 length: 17 amino acids. The CDR3 region has the DNA TGTGCCAGCAGCCCGGGACAGGGGACAACATTGAACACTGAAGCTTTCTTT. This translates into CASSPGQGTTLNTEAFF.

The gene calls are TRBV2 and TRBJ2-1, with 12 bases identical to TRBD1. The length of the CDR3 is 14 residues. Germline V gene sequence: CDR1 SNHLY, CDR2 FYNNEI. The junction had 5 bases not matched to a gene; V was cut back by 5 bases and J by 9 bases. The CDR3 nucleotides read TGTGCCAGCAGTACCGGGACAGGGGGCGGTGAGCAGTTCTTC. This gives the protein CASSTGTGGGEQFF.

The chain carries TRBV18 and TRBJ1-1; 8 bases map to TRBD1. Looked up from germline, CDR1 is KGHSH and CDR2 is LQKENI. The V and J ends lost 5 bases and 0 bases, in that order; junction bases with no gene match: 11. The CDR3 consists of 17 residues. DNA of the CDR3: TGTGCCAGCTCAATTGAGATGACAGGGGTCGTGAACACTGAAGCTTTCTTT. Protein product: CASSIEMTGVVNTEAFF.

The chain combines TRBV23-1 with TRBJ2-1; 8 nucleotides match TRBD1. Being an ORF, TRBV23-1 has a function that is uncertain. The CDR3 is 18 residues long. V shed 0 bases and J 0 bases; nucleotides not matched to a gene: 7. CDR3 bases: TGCGCCAGCAGTCAATCCGGGACAGGCCCTTGCTCCTACAATGAGCAGTTCTTC. This gives the protein CASSQSGTGPCSYNEQFF.

The rearrangement uses TRBV15 and TRBJ2-5; D is possibly TRBD2 (5 bases). In germline, CDR1 is LNHNV, CDR2 YYDKDF (reference sequence). The CDR3 loop spans 12 amino acids. The V end lost 0 bases, the J end lost 11 bases, and 10 bases lay between the germline ends. The CDR3 nucleotides are TGTGCCACCAGCAGAGAATTGGGAGTGCAGTACTTC. Translating it yields CATSRELGVQYF.

The rearrangement links TRBV7-8 to TRBJ1-3, with D possibly TRBD1 on 6 matching bases. The CDR3 has 15 residues. The V end lost 5 bases, the J end lost 0 bases, and 11 bases lay between the germline ends. The germline V gene has CDR1 SGHVS and CDR2 FQNEAQ. CDR3 DNA: TGTGCCAGCAGCGCCGGGACAACCTCTGGAAACACCATATATTTT. Its translation is CASSAGTTSGNTIYF.

V is TRBV7-9 and J is TRBJ2-2, with 7 bases identical to TRBD2. The germline gives CDR1 SEHNR, CDR2 FQNEAQ (reference sequence). Trimming cost V 6 bases and J 6 bases; bases outside gene matches: 4. The CDR3 is 13 residues long. CDR3 sequence reads: CASRNRGAGELFF. Here the CDR3 DNA reads TGTGCCAGCAGAAACCGGGGGGCCGGGGAGCTGTTTTTT.

The genes are TRBV11-2 and TRBJ2-7, with D possibly TRBD2 on 7 matching bases. Per the germline V gene, CDR1 is SGHAT and CDR2 is FQNNGV. The CDR3 extends over 14 amino acids. V was shortened by 5 bases and J by 6 bases, with 17 bases between the two germline ends. For the CDR3, the DNA is TGTGCCAGCAGCCGATCGGGGGGCACAGGCGAGCAGTACTTC. Its protein is CASSRSGGTGEQYF.

This clone was observed a single time. This chain joins TRBV10-3 and TRBJ2-5; weak D call: TRBD1 (5 bases). Trimming stripped 0 bases from V and 1 base from J, with 6 bases between. CDR1 and CDR2 (germline): ENHRY, SYGVKD. This CDR3 contains 14 residues. The CDR3 is CAISESTGQETQYF. CDR3 bases: TGTGCCATCAGTGAGTCAACAGGCCAAGAGACCCAGTACTTC.

The chain has TRBV10-2 and TRBJ2-2; the D gene is possibly TRBD2 (6 bases). This CDR3 has 14 amino acids. V was pared by 5 bases and J by 1 base, with 8 bases between. Germline CDR1 is WSHSY and CDR2 is SAAADI. Here the CDR3 reads CASSFSGNTGELFF. The CDR3 bases are TGCGCCAGCAGTTTTAGCGGGAACACCGGGGAGCTGTTTTTT.

The CDR3 bases are TGTGCCAGCTCACTCCGGTTGAACACTGAAGCTTTCTTT. Protein: CASSLRLNTEAFF. The V call is TRBV18, the J call TRBJ1-1; D remains ambiguous. The CDR3 loop spans 13 amino acids. Germline CDR1 and CDR2: KGHSH and LQKENI. V was clipped by 4 bases and J by 0 bases, with 6 bases between them.

The chain joins TRBV7-9 to TRBJ1-2; tentative D call: TRBD1 (5 bases). The CDR3 has 16 residues. Trimming removed 1 base from V and 5 bases from J, with 17 bases in between. CDR1 is SEHNR, CDR2 FQNEAQ, per germline (reference sequence). CDR3 DNA: TGTGCCAGCAGCTTAGAGTTGACGCAGGGTACTTATGGCTACACCTTC. This codes for CASSLELTQGTYGYTF.